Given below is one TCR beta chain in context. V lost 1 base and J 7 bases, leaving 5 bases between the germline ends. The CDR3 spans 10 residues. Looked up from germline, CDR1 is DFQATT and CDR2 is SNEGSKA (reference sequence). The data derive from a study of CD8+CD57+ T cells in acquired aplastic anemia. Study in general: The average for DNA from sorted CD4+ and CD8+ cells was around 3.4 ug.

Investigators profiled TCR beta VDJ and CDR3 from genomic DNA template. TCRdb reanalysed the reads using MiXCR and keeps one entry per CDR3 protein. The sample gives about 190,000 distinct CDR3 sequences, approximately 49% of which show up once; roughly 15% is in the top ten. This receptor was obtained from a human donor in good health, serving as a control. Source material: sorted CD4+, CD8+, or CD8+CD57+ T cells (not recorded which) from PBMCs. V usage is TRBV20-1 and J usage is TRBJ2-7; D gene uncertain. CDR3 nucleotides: TGCAGTGCTAGAGGCTATGAGCAGTACTTC. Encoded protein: CSARGYEQYF.